Each of the 8 T cell receptor beta chains below was sequenced from the same sample in a study of shared clonotypes between healthy human individuals (dated by TCRdb to the early 2020s). CD8 naive samples consisted of CD45RO-negative cells that were positively selected for CCR7, yielding a CD45RA+CCR7+ population without TemRA cells. The library was generated by the immunoSEQ multiplex PCR assay. What TCRdb holds here is the immuneACCESS table cut down to in-frame rearrangements. Part of the clones is not present; checked against another copy, under half of the missing clones reflect an unresolved V gene, and the others are unexplained. The sample profile shows some 2.1 million clones; approximately 94% of them were found once. The ten largest make up roughly 1.1% of the sample. The sample consisted of naive CD8+ T cells sorted from blood. The cell subset or site tag for this specimen amounts to: CD45RA+CCR7+. These receptor sequences come from a man younger than 35 in good health.

V usage is TRBV5-4 and J usage is TRBJ1-1; the match to TRBD1 covers 7 bases. Germline values: CDR1 SGHNT, CDR2 YYREEE (reference sequence). The CDR3 runs 15 residues. The V and J ends lost 4 bases and 1 base, in that order; junction bases with no gene match: 7. CDR3 nucleotides: TGTGCCAGCAGCGAAACAGGGGTGGCGAACACTGAAGCTTTCTTT. It is translated as CASSETGVANTEAFF.

The gene calls are TRBV5-1 and TRBJ2-5; unclear D gene. Looked up from germline, CDR1 is SGHRS and CDR2 is YFSETQ. V lost 4 bases and J 1 base, leaving 14 bases between the germline ends. The CDR3 length is 15 residues. The CDR3: CASSTYPLTQETQYF. In DNA form, the CDR3 reads TGCGCCAGCAGCACTTATCCTCTCACCCAAGAGACCCAGTACTTC. Based on the CDR3 plus reference TRBV5-1 and TRBJ2-5, the full variable domain is KAGVTQTPRYLIKTRGQQVTLSCSPISGHRSVSWYQQTPGQGLQFLFEYFSETQRNKGNFPGRFSGRQFSNSRSEMNVSTLELGDSALYLCASSTYPLTQETQYFGPGTRLLVL.

This rearrangement joins TRBV5-1 to TRBJ2-7, with TRBD1 matching 10 bases. The CDR3 is 15 amino acids. J lost 4 bases, V lost 3 bases, and 7 bases had no gene match. Germline V gives CDR1 SGHRS, CDR2 YFSETQ. The CDR3 sequence is CASSSTGTGVYEQYF. CDR3 nucleotides: TGCGCCAGCAGCTCAACCGGGACAGGGGTGTACGAGCAGTACTTC.

This clone has a handful of counts. The gene calls are TRBV2 and TRBJ1-6; D uncertain. The CDR3 extends over 12 amino acids. Trimming pared 6 bases from V and 9 bases from J, leaving 9 bases between. Per the germline V gene, CDR1 is SNHLY and CDR2 is FYNNEI. CDR3 loop: CASRTGFSPLHF. For the CDR3, the DNA is TGTGCCAGCAGGACTGGGTTTTCACCCCTCCACTTT.

A single count supports this clone. The CDR3 here is CASSDWQGAYEQYF. CDR3 nucleotide sequence: TGTGCCAGCAGTGACTGGCAGGGGGCCTACGAGCAGTACTTC. V and J are TRBV2 and TRBJ2-7; 7 nucleotides align to TRBD1. The germline V gene encodes CDR1 SNHLY and CDR2 FYNNEI. The J segment lost 2 bases and the V segment lost 3 bases, leaving 4 bases of the junction unmatched. The CDR3 runs to 14 residues.

Regarding this clone: In the same sample, other DNA sequences code for this CDR3. The chain has TRBV10-3 and TRBJ2-7; 9 bases are shared with TRBD1. CDR1 and CDR2 (germline): ENHRY, SYGVKD. This CDR3 spans 14 amino acids. The junction had 4 bases not matched to a gene; V was cut back by 6 bases and J by 1 base. CDR3 nucleotides: TGTGCCATCAGAGCGGACAGGGGATCCTACGAGCAGTACTTC. Protein: CAIRADRGSYEQYF.

The chain uses TRBV4-1 and TRBJ1-1; D possibly corresponds to TRBD1 (5 bases). This CDR3 is 16 amino acids long. Looked up from germline, CDR1 is MGHRA and CDR2 is YSYEKL. V was trimmed by 0 bases and J by 7 bases, leaving 18 bases between them. The chain's CDR3 is CASSQDWDVAHFEAFF. The CDR3 DNA sequence: TGCGCCAGCAGCCAAGATTGGGACGTAGCTCATTTTGAAGCTTTCTTT.

The chain recombines TRBV6-5 with TRBJ2-1; the D gene is possibly TRBD2 (6 bases). The CDR3 is 16 amino acids. Deletions cut 3 bases from V and 10 bases from J, with 22 bases between. The germline V gene encodes CDR1 MNHEY and CDR2 SVGAGI. The CDR3 DNA is TGTGCCAGCAGTTATACCCCGGGACTCCATCCAATAGAGCAGTTCTTC. This translates into CASSYTPGLHPIEQFF.